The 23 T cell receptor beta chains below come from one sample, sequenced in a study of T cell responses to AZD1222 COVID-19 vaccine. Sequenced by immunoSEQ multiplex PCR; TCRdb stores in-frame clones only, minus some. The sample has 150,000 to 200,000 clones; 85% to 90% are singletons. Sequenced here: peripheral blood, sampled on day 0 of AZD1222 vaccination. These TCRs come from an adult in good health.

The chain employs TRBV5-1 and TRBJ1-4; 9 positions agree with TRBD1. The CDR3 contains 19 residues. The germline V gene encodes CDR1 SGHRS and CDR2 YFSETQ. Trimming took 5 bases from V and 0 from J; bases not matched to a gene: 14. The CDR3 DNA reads TGCGCCAGCAGGGTGGGACAGGGCCGAGGGTCGGCAACTAATGAAAAACTGTTTTTT. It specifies CASRVGQGRGSATNEKLFF. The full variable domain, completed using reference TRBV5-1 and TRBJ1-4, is KAGVTQTPRYLIKTRGQQVTLSCSPISGHRSVSWYQQTPGQGLQFLFEYFSETQRNKGNFPGRFSGRQFSNSRSEMNVSTLELGDSALYLCASRVGQGRGSATNEKLFFGSGTQLSVL.

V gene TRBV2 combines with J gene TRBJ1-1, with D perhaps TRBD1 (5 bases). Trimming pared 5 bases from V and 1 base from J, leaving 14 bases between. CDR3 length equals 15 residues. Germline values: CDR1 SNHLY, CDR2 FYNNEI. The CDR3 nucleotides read TGTGCCAGCAGTCGAATTGGGGCAGAGAACACTGAAGCTTTCTTT. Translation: CASSRIGAENTEAFF.

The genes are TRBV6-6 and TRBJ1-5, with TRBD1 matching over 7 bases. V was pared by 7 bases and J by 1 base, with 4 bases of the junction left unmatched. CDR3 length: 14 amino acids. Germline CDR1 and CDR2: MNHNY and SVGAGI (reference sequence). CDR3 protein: CASNQGVSNQPQHF. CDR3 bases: TGTGCCAGCAACCAGGGGGTAAGCAATCAGCCCCAGCATTTT.

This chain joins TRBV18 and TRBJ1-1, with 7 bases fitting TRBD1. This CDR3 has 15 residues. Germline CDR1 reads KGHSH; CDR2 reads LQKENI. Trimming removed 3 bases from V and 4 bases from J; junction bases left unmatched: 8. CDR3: CASSPRGGEGTEAFF. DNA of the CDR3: TGTGCCAGCTCACCGAGAGGGGGCGAGGGCACTGAAGCTTTCTTT.

As DNA, the CDR3 is TGTGCCAGCAGTTTAGGGCCTAGCGGAGGCAAAAACATTCAGTACTTC. Translated: CASSLGPSGGKNIQYF. The V gene is TRBV27, the J gene TRBJ2-4; 7 nucleotides match TRBD2. Germline V lookup: CDR1 MNHEY, CDR2 SMNVEV (reference sequence). V dropped 2 bases and J dropped 3; count of bases not matched to a gene: 7. This CDR3 has 16 amino acids.

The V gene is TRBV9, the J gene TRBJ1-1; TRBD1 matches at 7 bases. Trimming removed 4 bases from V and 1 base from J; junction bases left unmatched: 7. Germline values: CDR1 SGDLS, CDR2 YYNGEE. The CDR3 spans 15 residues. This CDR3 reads CASSITGTANTEAFF. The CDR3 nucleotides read TGTGCCAGCAGCATCACCGGGACAGCGAACACTGAAGCTTTCTTT.

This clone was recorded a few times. CDR3 nucleotides: TGTGCCAGCAGGCCGATACAGGGCTTGAACACTGAAGCTTTCTTT. It yields the protein CASRPIQGLNTEAFF. The rearrangement links TRBV28 to TRBJ1-1, with TRBD1 as a possible D gene (6 bases). There are 15 residues in the CDR3. V shed 6 bases and J shed 0 bases, with 14 bases lying between them. The germline CDR1 and CDR2 sequences are MDHEN and SYDVKM.

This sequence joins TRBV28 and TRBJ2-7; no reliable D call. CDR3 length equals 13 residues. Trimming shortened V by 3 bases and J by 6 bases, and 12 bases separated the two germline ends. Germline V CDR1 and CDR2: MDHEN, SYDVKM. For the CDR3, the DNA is TGTGCCAGCAGTTTGGGCTCCTTGGGCGAGCAGTACTTC. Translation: CASSLGSLGEQYF.

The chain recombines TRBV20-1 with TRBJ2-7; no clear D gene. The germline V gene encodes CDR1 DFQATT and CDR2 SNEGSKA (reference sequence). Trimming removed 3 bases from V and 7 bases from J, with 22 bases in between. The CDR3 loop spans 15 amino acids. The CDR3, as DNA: TGCAGTGCTAGTTCCTACGAGGACGCAGGTAATGAGCAGTACTTC. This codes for CSASSYEDAGNEQYF.

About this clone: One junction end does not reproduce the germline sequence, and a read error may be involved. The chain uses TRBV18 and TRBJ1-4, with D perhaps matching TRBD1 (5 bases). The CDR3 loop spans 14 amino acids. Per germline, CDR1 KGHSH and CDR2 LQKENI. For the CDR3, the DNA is TGTGCCAGCCCACCACGACAGATTAATGAAAAACTGTTTTTT. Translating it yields CASPPRQINEKLFF.

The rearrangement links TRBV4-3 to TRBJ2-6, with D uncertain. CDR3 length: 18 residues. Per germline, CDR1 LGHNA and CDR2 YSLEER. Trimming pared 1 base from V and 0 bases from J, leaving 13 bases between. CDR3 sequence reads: CASSQGRQGSSGANVLTF. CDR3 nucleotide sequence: TGCGCCAGCAGCCAAGGGAGACAAGGCAGCTCTGGGGCCAACGTCCTGACTTTC.

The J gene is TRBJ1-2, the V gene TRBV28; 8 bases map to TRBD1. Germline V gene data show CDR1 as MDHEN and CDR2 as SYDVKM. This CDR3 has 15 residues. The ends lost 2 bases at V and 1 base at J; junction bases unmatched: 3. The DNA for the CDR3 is TGTGCCAGCAGTTTACCAGGGGGCGGTAACTATGGCTACACCTTC. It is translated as CASSLPGGGNYGYTF.

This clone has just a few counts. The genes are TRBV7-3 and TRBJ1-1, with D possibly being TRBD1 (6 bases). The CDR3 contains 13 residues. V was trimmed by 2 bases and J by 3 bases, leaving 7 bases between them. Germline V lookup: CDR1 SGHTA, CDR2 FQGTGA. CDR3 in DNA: TGTGCCAGCAGCTTAGGGGGCGACACTGAAGCTTTCTTT. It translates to CASSLGGDTEAFF.

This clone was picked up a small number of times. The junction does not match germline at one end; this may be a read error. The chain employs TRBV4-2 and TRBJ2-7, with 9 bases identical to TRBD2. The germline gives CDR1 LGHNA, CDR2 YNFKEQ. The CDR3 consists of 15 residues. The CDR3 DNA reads TGTGCCAGCAGCCAAGATATGGGACTAGCCTATGAGCAGTACTTC. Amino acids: CASSQDMGLAYEQYF.

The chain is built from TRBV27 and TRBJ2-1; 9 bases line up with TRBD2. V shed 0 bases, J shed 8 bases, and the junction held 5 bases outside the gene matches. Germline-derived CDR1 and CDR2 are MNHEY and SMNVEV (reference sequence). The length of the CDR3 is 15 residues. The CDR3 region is CASSLSSGRVYEQFF. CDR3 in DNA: TGTGCCAGCAGTTTATCTAGCGGGAGAGTCTATGAGCAGTTCTTC.

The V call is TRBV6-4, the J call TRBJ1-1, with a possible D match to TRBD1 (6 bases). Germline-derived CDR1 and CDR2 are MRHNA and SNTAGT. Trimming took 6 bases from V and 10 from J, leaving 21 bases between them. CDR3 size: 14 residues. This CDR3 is CASRVTQGKGGAFF. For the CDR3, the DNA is TGTGCCAGCAGGGTAACTCAGGGGAAAGGCGGAGCTTTCTTT.

CDR3 sequence: CASSPSAATYEQYF. The CDR3 region has the DNA TGTGCCAGCAGCCCATCGGCCGCAACCTACGAGCAGTACTTC. V and J are TRBV6-6 and TRBJ2-7, with D unresolved. With 6 bases removed from V and 2 bases from J, the gap between germline ends came to 14 bases. Germline V gene data show CDR1 as MNHNY and CDR2 as SVGAGI (reference sequence). The CDR3 has 14 residues.

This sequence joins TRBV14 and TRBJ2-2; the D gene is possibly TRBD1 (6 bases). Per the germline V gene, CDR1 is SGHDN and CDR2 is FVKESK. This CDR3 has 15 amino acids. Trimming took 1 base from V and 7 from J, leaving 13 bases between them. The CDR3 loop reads CASSQVQGIGGELFF. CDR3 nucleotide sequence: TGTGCCAGCAGCCAAGTACAGGGAATAGGCGGGGAGCTGTTTTTT.

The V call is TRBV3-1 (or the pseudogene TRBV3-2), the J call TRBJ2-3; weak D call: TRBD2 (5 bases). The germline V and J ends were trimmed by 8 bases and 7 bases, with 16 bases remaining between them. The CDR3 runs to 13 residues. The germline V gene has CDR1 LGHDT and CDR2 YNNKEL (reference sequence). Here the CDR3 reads CASGVSRAHTQYF. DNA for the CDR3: TGTGCCAGCGGGGTCTCGCGGGCCCATACGCAGTATTTT.

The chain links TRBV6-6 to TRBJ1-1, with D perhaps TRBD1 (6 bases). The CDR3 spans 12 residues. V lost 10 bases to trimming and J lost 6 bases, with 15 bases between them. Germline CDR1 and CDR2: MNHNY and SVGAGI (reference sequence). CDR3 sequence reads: CATTWGLSEAFF. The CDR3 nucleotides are TGTGCCACCACGTGGGGGCTCTCTGAAGCTTTCTTT.

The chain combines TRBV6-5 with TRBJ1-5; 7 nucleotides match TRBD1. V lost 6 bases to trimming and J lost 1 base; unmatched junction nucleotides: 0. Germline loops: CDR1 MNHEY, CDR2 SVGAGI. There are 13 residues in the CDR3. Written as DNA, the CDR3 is TGTGCCAGCAGGGGACAGAGCAATCAGCCCCAGCATTTT. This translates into CASRGQSNQPQHF.

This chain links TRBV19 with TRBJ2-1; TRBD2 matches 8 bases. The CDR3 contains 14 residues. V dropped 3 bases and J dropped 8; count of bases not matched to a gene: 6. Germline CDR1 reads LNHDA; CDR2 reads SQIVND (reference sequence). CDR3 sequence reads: CASSIRAGDHEQFF. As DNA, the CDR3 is TGTGCCAGTAGTATTCGAGCGGGAGATCATGAGCAGTTCTTC.

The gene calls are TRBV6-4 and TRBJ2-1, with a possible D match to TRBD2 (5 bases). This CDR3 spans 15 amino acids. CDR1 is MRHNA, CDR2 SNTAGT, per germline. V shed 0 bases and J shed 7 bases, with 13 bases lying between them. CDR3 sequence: CASSDSIGSVNEQFF. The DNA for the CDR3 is TGTGCCAGCAGTGACTCTATAGGTAGCGTAAATGAGCAGTTCTTC.